This TCR beta chain is drawn from a study of T cells after yellow fever vaccination. Study outcomes and limitations: The bulk population could contribute abundant contaminating clonotypes to FACS-sorted repertoires.

For this clonotype: Its antigen is not known.

From the 5' RACE reads, TCRdb called clonotypes with MiXCR, one entry per CDR3 protein. This table holds some 300,000 distinct CDR3 sequences, around 10% found once. This sequence originates from a man younger than 35 who received the YFV17D yellow fever vaccine. The sequences come from CD4+ T cells sorted from PBMCs, collected 5 days after the yellow fever booster vaccination.

The DNA of the CDR3 is TGTGCCAGCAGCTTGCCAGGGGGTAATGAAAAACTGTTTTTT. The encoded protein is CASSLPGGNEKLFF. This chain uses TRBV5-5 with TRBJ1-4; 7 bases align to TRBD1. V shed 1 base, J shed 4 bases, and the junction held 1 base outside the gene matches. Germline loops: CDR1 SGHKS, CDR2 YYEKEE (reference sequence). The CDR3 has 14 residues.